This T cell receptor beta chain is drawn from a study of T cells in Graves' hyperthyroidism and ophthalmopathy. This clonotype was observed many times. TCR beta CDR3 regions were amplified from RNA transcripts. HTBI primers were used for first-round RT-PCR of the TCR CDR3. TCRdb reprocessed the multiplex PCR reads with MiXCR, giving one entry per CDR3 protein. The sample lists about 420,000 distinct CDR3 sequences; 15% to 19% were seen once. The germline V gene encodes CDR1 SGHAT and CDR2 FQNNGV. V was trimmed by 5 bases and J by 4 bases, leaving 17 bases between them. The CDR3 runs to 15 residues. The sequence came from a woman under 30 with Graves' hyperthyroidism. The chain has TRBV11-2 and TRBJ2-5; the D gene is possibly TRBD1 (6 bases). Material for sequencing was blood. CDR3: CASSGQGIGGETQYF. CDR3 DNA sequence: TGTGCCAGCAGCGGCCAGGGAATAGGGGGAGAGACCCAGTACTTC.